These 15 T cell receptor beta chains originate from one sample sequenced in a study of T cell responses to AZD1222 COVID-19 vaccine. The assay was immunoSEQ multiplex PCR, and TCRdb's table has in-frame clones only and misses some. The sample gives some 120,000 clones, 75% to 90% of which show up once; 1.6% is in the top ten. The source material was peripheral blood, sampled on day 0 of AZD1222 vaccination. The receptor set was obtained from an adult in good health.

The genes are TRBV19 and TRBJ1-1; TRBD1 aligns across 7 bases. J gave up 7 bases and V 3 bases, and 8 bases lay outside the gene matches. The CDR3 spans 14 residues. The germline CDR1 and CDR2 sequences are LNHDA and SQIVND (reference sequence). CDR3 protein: CASSIKGARGEAFF. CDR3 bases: TGTGCCAGTAGTATTAAGGGGGCGCGGGGTGAAGCTTTCTTT.

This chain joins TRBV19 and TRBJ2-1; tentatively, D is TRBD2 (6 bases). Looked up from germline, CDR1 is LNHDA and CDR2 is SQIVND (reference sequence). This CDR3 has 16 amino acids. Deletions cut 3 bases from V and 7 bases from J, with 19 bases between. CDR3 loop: CASSIGRDHRLNEQFF. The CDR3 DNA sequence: TGTGCCAGTAGTATTGGGCGGGACCATCGCCTAAATGAGCAGTTCTTC.

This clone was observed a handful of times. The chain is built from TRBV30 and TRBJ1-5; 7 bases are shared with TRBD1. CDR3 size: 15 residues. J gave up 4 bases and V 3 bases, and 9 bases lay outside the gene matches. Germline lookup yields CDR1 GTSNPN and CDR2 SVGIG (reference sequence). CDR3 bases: TGTGCCTGGAGGAATATGGACAGGCTGAATCAGCCCCAGCATTTT. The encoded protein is CAWRNMDRLNQPQHF.

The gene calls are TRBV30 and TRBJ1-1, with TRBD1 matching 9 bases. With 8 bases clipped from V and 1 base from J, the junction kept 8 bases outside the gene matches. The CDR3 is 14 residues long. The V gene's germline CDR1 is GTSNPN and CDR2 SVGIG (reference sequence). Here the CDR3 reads CARQWTGENTEAFF. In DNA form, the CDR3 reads TGTGCCCGCCAATGGACAGGGGAGAACACTGAAGCTTTCTTT. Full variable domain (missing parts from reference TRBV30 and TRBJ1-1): SQTIHQWPATLVQPVGSPLSLECTVEGTSNPNLYWYRQAAGRGLQLLFYSVGIGQISSEVPQNLSASRPQDRQFILSSKKLLLSDSGFYLCARQWTGENTEAFFGQGTRLTVV.

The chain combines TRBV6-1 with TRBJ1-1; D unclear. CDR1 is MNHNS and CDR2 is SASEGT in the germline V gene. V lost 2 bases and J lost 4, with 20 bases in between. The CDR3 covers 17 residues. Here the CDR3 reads CASSELPGLGYGTEAFF. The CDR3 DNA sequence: TGTGCCAGCAGTGAATTGCCGGGATTGGGTTACGGCACTGAAGCTTTCTTT.

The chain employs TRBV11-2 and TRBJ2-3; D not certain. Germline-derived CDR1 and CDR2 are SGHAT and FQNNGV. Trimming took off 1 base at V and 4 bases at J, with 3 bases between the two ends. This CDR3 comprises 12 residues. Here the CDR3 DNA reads TGTGCCAGCAGCTTAGGGTCAGATACGCAGTATTTT. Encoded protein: CASSLGSDTQYF.

As DNA, the CDR3 is TGTGCCAGCAGTTACTCCACAGGGAACGCTTTCTTT. Translated, it gives CASSYSTGNAFF. V gene TRBV6-2 or TRBV6-3 combines with J gene TRBJ1-1; D perhaps matches TRBD1 (6 bases). The germline V gene has CDR1 MNHEY and CDR2 SVGEGT. The CDR3 length is 12 residues. V was clipped by 0 bases and J by 11 bases, with 10 bases between them.

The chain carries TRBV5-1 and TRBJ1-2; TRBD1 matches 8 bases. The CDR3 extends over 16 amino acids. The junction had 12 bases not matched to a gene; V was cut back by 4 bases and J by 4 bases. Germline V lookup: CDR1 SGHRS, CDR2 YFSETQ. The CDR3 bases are TGCGCCAGCAGCCATATTTCAGGGGGCTCCGCCTATGGCTACACCTTC. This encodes CASSHISGGSAYGYTF. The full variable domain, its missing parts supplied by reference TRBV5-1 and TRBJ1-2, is KAGVTQTPRYLIKTRGQQVTLSCSPISGHRSVSWYQQTPGQGLQFLFEYFSETQRNKGNFPGRFSGRQFSNSRSEMNVSTLELGDSALYLCASSHISGGSAYGYTFGSGTRLTVV.

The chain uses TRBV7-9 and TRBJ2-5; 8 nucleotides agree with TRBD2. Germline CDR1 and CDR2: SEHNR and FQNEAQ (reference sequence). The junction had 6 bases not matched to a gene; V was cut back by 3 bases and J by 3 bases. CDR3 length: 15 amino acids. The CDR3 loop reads CASSFGGGSEETQYF. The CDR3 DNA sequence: TGTGCCAGCAGCTTCGGCGGGGGGTCCGAAGAGACCCAGTACTTC.

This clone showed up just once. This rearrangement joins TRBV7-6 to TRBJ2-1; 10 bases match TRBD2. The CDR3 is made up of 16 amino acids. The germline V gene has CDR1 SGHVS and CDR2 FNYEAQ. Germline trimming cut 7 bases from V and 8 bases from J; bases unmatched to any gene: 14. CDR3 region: CASTITSGTSLDEQFF. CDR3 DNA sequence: TGTGCCAGCACGATTACTAGCGGGACGTCTTTGGATGAGCAGTTCTTC.

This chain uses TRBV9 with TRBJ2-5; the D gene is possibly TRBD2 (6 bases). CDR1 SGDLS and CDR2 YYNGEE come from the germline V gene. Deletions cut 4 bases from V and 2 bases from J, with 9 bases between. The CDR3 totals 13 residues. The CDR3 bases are TGTGCCAGCAGCAGACTAGTGCAAGAGACCCAGTACTTC. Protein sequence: CASSRLVQETQYF.

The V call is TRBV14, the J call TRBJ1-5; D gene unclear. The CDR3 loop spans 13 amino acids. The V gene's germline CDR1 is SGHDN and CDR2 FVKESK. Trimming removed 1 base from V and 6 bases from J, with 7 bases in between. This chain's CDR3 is CASSQVAGQPQHF. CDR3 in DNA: TGTGCCAGCAGCCAAGTAGCCGGTCAGCCCCAGCATTTT. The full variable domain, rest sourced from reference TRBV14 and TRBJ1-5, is EAGVTQFPSHSVIEKGQTVTLRCDPISGHDNLYWYRRVMGKEIKFLLHFVKESKQDESGMPNNRFLAERTGGTYSTLKVQPAELEDSGVYFCASSQVAGQPQHFGDGTRLSIL.

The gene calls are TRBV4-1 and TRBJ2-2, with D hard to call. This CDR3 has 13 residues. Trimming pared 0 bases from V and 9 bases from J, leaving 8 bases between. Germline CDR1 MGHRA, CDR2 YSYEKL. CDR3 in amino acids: CASSQDETRELFF. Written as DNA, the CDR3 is TGCGCCAGCAGCCAAGATGAGACGAGGGAGCTGTTTTTT.

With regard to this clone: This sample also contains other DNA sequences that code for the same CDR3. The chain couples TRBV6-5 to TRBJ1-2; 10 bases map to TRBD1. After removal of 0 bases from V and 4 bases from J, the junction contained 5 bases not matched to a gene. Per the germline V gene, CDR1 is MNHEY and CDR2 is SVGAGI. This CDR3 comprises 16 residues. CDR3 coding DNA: TGTGCCAGCAGTTACTCGAGGACAGGGGGAGGCTATGGCTACACCTTC. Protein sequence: CASSYSRTGGGYGYTF.

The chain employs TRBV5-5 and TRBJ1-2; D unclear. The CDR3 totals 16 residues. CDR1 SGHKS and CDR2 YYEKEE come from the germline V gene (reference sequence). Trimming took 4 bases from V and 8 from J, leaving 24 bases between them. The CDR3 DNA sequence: TGTGCCAGCAGCCCGACTCCGGGGTCCAGTGGCGGGGGCTACACCTTC. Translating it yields CASSPTPGSSGGGYTF.